These 11 T cell receptor beta chains share one sample of origin, sequenced in a study of cytomegalovirus exposure and HLA in healthy donors. Only in-frame clones appear in the TCRdb table, and some are missing; sequencing was by immunoSEQ multiplex PCR. The sample contains 150,000 to 200,000 clones, about 82% of which appear only once. Sequencing input: PBMCs. Receptors originate from a woman aged 18-35 years in good health and CMV-seronegative.

V and J are TRBV20-1 and TRBJ1-2; no definite D call. Germline V gene lookup returns CDR1 DFQATT and CDR2 SNEGSKA (reference sequence). The length of the CDR3 is 11 residues. Trimming removed 7 bases at V and 3 bases at J, with 9 bases between. This CDR3 reads CSGRVYYGYTF. In nucleotides, the CDR3 is TGCAGTGGTCGTGTATACTATGGCTACACCTTC.

This chain links TRBV9 with TRBJ2-7; no firm D call. CDR1 is SGDLS and CDR2 is YYNGEE in the germline V gene. This CDR3 has 12 residues. Trimming took 0 bases from V and 5 from J, leaving 6 bases between them. The chain's CDR3 is CASSVVPNEQYF. The CDR3, as DNA: TGTGCCAGCAGCGTAGTCCCCAACGAGCAGTACTTC.

The rearrangement uses TRBV5-1 and TRBJ2-7; 8 bases map to TRBD1. The V and J ends lost 3 bases and 2 bases, in that order; junction bases with no gene match: 10. There are 16 residues in the CDR3. CDR1 and CDR2 from the germline V gene are SGHRS and YFSETQ. In DNA form, the CDR3 reads TGCGCCAGCAGCTCAGACCGGGACAGGATTACCTACGAGCAGTACTTC. Its translation: CASSSDRDRITYEQYF.

The rearrangement joins TRBV13 to TRBJ1-2; D unresolved. Trimming pared 3 bases from V and 4 bases from J, leaving 9 bases between. This CDR3 has 13 amino acids. Germline loops: CDR1 PRHDT, CDR2 FYEKMQ (reference sequence). Here the CDR3 reads CASSLEVGYGYTF. Written as DNA, the CDR3 is TGTGCCAGCAGCTTGGAGGTGGGCTATGGCTACACCTTC.

This sequence joins TRBV4-1 and TRBJ2-2; D is perhaps TRBD2 (5 bases). In germline, CDR1 is MGHRA, CDR2 YSYEKL. V dropped 4 bases and J dropped 1 base, with 10 bases sitting between them. The CDR3 spans 15 residues. The CDR3 loop is CASSPLAKNTGELFF. The CDR3 DNA sequence: TGCGCCAGCAGCCCCCTAGCCAAGAACACCGGGGAGCTGTTTTTT.

This clone was counted between two and nine times. The chain joins TRBV5-4 to TRBJ1-2, with a tentative D call TRBD1 (5 bases). The CDR3 is 15 amino acids. Trimming removed 4 bases at V and 0 bases at J, with 13 bases between. Germline V gives CDR1 SGHNT, CDR2 YYREEE (reference sequence). CDR3 in DNA: TGTGCCAGCAGCCTTTCAGGGTCCCCTAACTATGGCTACACCTTC. It encodes CASSLSGSPNYGYTF. Full variable domain (missing parts from reference TRBV5-4 and TRBJ1-2): ETGVTQSPTHLIKTRGQQVTLRCSSQSGHNTVSWYQQALGQGPQFIFQYYREEENGRGNFPPRFSGLQFPNYSSELNVNALELDDSALYLCASSLSGSPNYGYTFGSGTRLTVV.

The gene calls are TRBV18 and TRBJ2-3; D gene uncertain. Germline assignment: CDR1 KGHSH and CDR2 LQKENI. V lost 0 bases to trimming and J lost 3 bases, with 4 bases between them. This CDR3 contains 13 residues. CDR3 bases: TGTGCCAGCTCACCACCTCAGACAGATACGCAGTATTTT. This gives the protein CASSPPQTDTQYF.

The chain couples TRBV6-4 to TRBJ2-7, with D maybe TRBD1 (5 bases). The CDR3 runs 14 residues. Trimming pared 3 bases from V and 1 base from J, leaving 10 bases between. Germline V CDR1 and CDR2: MRHNA, SNTAGT. CDR3 amino acids: CASSETQESYEQYF. The CDR3 coding sequence is TGTGCCAGCAGTGAAACACAGGAGTCCTACGAGCAGTACTTC.

The chain carries TRBV19 and TRBJ2-7, with 9 bases aligning to TRBD2. The CDR3 runs to 14 residues. V was clipped by 1 base and J by 4 bases; unmatched bases: 2. The germline V gene has CDR1 LNHDA and CDR2 SQIVND (reference sequence). DNA of the CDR3: TGTGCCAGTAGTATAGGACTAGCGGATTACGAGCAGTACTTC. Translated, it gives CASSIGLADYEQYF.

This clone turned up a few times. The chain is built from TRBV6-1 and TRBJ2-3; 11 positions match TRBD1. The CDR3 consists of 16 residues. Trimming at V came to 3 bases and at J to 4 bases, leaving 6 bases not matched to a gene. Germline loops: CDR1 MNHNS, CDR2 SASEGT. The CDR3 bases are TGTGCCAGCAGTGAGAGGACAGGGGGCAGATCAGATACGCAGTATTTT. It encodes CASSERTGGRSDTQYF.

This chain joins TRBV2 and TRBJ1-6, with D possibly being TRBD1 (6 bases). The length of the CDR3 is 12 residues. Trimming cost V 7 bases and J 13 bases, with 14 bases left between them. Germline CDR1 SNHLY, CDR2 FYNNEI. The CDR3 DNA follows: TGTGCCAGCATCGGAAGGGGGAGTCCCCTCCACTTT. Its protein is CASIGRGSPLHF.